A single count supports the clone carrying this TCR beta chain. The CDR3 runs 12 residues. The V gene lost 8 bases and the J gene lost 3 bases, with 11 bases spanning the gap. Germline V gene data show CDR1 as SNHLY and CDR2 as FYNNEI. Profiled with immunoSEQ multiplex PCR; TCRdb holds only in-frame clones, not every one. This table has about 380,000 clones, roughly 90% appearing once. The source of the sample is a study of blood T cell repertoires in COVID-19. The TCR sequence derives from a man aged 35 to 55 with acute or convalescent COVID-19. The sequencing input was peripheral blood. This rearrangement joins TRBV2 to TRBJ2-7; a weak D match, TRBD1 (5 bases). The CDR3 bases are TGTGCCAGCTTAAGAAGGGGCTACGAGCAGTACTTC. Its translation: CASLRRGYEQYF.